The text below deals with one T cell receptor (beta chain). Under the authors' procedure: Amplification of reference gene primers was used by the study to estimate nucleated cell counts. TCRdb's copy holds only in-frame clones and misses some; the assay was immunoSEQ multiplex PCR. The DNA gave D and trimming, while V, J and clone size come from that table. This table holds about 280,000 clones, just under 90% found once. This entry comes from a study of blood T cell repertoires in COVID-19. On the study more broadly: Acute and convalescent COVID-19 specimens originated in the United States, Italy and Spain.

V shed 2 bases and J shed 1 base, with 12 bases lying between them. Germline V gives CDR1 SGHTA, CDR2 FQGTGA. CDR3 length: 15 residues. Adults between roughly 18 and 89 years of age took part from approximately 24 US areas. Before being deemed recovered, Cohort 3 donors had two negative PCRs, clearance, or symptom resolution. The chain combines TRBV7-3 with TRBJ2-7; D is undetermined. This TCR derives from a woman aged 60-70 years who had recovered from COVID-19. The sequenced sample was PBMCs or T cells enriched from blood (not recorded which). CDR3 residues: CASSLAAVPSYEQYF. CDR3 nucleotide sequence: TGTGCCAGCAGCTTAGCGGCAGTCCCTTCCTACGAGCAGTACTTC.